This T cell receptor beta chain stems from a study of human T cells and chemical hapten exposure. Study-wide results and limits: Sensitization with DPC brought no change to TCRs above 1 in 1000 in frequency. Higher patch test scores went with higher counts of PT1 expanded TCRs.

Time point reported: patch test 1, 2 weeks after DPC sensitization. Documented treatment: therapeutic diphenylcyclopropenone sensitization with weekly scalp DPC. Each CDR3 protein is one row after TCRdb ran MiXCR on the RACE reads. The table shows under 450,000 distinct CDR3 sequences, with around 5% occurring only once. The V end was cut by 1 base, the J end by 2 bases, with 9 bases between. The germline V gene encodes CDR1 SGHDN and CDR2 FVKESK. The CDR3 extends over 14 amino acids. For this clonotype: As yet, its antigen is unknown.

The chain has TRBV14 and TRBJ2-7; D is possibly TRBD1 or TRBD2 (5 bases each). The input for sequencing was whole blood, taken in connection with sensitization to the hapten diphenylcyclopropenone (DPC). The origin of this receptor is a woman aged 45-59 years with alopecia areata. Some clones in this sample may be carry-over from other donors' samples. Written as DNA, the CDR3 is TGTGCCAGCAGCCAAGGAGGGGCAGCCTACGAGCAGTACTTC. This sequence encodes CASSQGGAAYEQYF.